This T cell receptor beta chain is drawn from a study of blood T cells in healthy people across ages. A J-beta primer mix and a sample-barcoded 5' primer were used in a second PCR of about 7 to 11 cycles. MiXCR, run by TCRdb on the 5' RACE reads, gives a single entry per CDR3 protein. The table has hundreds of thousands of distinct CDR3 sequences, approximately 40% seen once; the top ten hold about 30%. This clonotype was found a few times. Its target is unknown. Study outcomes and limitations: Conclusively comparing naive with antigen-experienced cells was impossible with unsorted PBMCs. Estimates drawn from one million T cells were deemed to understate diversity.

Trimming removed 9 bases at V and 7 bases at J, with 24 bases between. Germline V gene lookup returns CDR1 SGDLS and CDR2 YYNGEE. This CDR3 has 15 residues. The chain uses TRBV9 and TRBJ2-3; a possible D gene is TRBD2 (6 bases). The sample taken for sequencing was blood. This TCR derives from an elderly man in good health. The CDR3 DNA follows: TGTGCCAACAACCCGGAGGGAGAGGGCGGACATACGCAGTATTTT. This codes for CANNPEGEGGHTQYF.